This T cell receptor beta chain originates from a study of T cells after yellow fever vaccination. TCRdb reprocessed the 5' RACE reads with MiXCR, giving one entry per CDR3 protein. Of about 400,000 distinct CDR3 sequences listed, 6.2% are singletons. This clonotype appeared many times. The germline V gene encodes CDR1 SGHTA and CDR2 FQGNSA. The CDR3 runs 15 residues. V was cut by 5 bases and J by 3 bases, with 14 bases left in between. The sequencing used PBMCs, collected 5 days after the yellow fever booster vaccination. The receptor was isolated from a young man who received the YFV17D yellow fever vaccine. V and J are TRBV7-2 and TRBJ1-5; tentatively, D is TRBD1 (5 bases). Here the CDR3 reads CASSPGRGLNQPQHF. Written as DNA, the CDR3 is TGTGCCAGCAGCCCAGGGAGAGGGCTCAATCAGCCCCAGCATTTT.